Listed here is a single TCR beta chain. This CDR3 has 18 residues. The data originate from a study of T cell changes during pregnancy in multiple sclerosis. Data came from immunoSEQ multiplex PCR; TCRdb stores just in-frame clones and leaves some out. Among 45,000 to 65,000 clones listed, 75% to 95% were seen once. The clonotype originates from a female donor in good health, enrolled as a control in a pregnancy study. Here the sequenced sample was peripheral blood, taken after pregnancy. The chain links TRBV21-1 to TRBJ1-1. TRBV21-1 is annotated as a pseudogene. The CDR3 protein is CASSKMRTKGRLYTEAFF. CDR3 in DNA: TGTGCCAGCAGCAAGATGAGGACAAAGGGGAGGCTGTACACTGAAGCTTTCTTT.